Sequencing of this T cell receptor beta chain was carried out in a study of early T cells in non-severe SARS-CoV-2 infection. Study results and caveats: Lookups in VDJdb leaned toward anti-spike CD8 responses and missed private and CD4 specificities.

Turning to this clonotype: Its antigen is as yet unknown.

V was pared by 2 bases and J by 8 bases, with 19 bases between. Per germline, CDR1 SGHVS and CDR2 FQNEAQ. The CDR3 runs to 16 residues. TCRdb fed the 5' RACE reads into MiXCR, producing one record per CDR3 protein. The data contain tens of thousands of distinct CDR3 sequences, around 12% of them singletons. The clonotype was recovered from an adult who was a healthcare worker with PCR-confirmed SARS-CoV-2 infection or an uninfected control (not recorded which). The sequenced sample was whole blood. The chain combines TRBV7-8 with TRBJ2-1, with D unresolved. The CDR3 is CASSLTAAHSSYEQFF. The CDR3 DNA follows: TGTGCCAGCAGCTTAACGGCGGCTCACAGCTCATATGAGCAGTTCTTC.